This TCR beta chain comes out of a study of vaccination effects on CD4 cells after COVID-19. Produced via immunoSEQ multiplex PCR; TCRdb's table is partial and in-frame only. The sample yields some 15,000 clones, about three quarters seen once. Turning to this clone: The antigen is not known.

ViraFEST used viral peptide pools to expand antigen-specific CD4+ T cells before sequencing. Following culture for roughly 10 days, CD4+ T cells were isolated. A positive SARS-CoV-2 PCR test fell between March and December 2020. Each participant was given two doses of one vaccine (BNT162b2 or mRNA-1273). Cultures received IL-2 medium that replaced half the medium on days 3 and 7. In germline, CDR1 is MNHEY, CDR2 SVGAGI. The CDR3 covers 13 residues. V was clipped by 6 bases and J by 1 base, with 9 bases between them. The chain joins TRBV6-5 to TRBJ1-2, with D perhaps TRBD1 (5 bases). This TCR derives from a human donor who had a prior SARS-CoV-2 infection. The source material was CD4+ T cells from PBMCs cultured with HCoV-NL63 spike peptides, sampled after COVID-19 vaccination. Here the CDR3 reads CASSLDSNYGYTF. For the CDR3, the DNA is TGTGCCAGCAGCCTCGACAGTAACTATGGCTACACCTTC.